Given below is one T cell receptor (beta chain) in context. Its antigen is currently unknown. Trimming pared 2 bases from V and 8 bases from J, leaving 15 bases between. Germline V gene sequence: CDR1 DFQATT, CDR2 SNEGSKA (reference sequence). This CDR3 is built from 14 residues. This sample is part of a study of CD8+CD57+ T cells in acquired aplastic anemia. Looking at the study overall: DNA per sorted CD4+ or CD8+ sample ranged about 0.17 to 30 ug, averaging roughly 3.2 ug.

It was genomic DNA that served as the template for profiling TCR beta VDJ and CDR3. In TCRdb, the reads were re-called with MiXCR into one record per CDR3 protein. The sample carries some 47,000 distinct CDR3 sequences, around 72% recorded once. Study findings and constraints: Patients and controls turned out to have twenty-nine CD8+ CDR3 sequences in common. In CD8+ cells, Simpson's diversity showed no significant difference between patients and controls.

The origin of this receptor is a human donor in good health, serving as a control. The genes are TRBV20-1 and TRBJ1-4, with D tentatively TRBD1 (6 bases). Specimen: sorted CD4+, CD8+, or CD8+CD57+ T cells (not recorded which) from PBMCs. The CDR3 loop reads CSARPDRSGEKLFF. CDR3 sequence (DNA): TGCAGTGCTAGACCCGACAGGTCAGGGGAAAAACTGTTTTTT.